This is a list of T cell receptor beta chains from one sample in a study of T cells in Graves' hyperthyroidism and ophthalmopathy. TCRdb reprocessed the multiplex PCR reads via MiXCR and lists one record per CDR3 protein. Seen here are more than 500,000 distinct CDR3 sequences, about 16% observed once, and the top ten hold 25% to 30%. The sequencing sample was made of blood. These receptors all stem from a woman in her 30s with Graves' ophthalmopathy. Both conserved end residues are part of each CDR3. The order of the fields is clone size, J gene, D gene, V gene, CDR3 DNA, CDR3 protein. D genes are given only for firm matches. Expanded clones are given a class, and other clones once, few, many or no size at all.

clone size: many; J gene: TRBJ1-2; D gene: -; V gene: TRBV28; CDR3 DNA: TGTGCCAGCAGTCAAGGAAACTATGGCTACACCTTC; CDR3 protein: CASSQGNYGYTF
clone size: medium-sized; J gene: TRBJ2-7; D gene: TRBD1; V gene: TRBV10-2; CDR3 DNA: TGCGCCAGCCGACAGGGCCACGGTTGGGAGCAGTACTTC; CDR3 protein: CASRQGHGWEQYF
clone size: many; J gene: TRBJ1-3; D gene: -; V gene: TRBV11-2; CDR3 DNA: TGTGCCAGCAGCTTATCGGGCCTCCCCCACACCATATATTTT; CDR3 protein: CASSLSGLPHTIYF
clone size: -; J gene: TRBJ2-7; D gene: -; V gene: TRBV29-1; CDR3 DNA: TGCAGCGTTAGGGAAGGGGACTTTTACGAGCAGTACTTC; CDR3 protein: CSVREGDFYEQYF
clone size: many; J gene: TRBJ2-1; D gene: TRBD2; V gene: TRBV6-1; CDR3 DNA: TGTGCCAGCAGTAGCGGGATGGGGAATGAGCAGTTCTTC; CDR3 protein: CASSSGMGNEQFF
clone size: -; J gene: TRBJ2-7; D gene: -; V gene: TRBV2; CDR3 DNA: TGTGCCAGCGCAGAAGACAGGAGCTCCTACGAGCAGTACTTC; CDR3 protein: CASAEDRSSYEQYF
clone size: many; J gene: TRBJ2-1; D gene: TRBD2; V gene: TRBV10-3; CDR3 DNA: TGTGCCATCAGTGACCGGACTAGCTACAATGAGCAGTTCTTC; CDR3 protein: CAISDRTSYNEQFF
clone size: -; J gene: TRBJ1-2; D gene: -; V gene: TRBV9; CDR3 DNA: TGTGCCAGCAGCGGACGAGGGGGGCCGGCGGGCTACACCTTC; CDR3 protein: CASSGRGGPAGYTF
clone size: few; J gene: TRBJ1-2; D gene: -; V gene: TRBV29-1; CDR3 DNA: TGCAGCGTCCCGACGGGGGGATATGGCTACACCTTC; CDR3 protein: CSVPTGGYGYTF
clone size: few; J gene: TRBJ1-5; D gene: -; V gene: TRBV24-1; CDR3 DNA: TGTGCCACCAGTGATTTATCGGGGAATCAGCCCCAGCATTTT; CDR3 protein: CATSDLSGNQPQHF
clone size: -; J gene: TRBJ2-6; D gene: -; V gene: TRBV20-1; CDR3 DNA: TGCAGTGCTAGAGACCAGTGGACTTATAACTCTGGGGCCAACGTCCTGACTTTC; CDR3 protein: CSARDQWTYNSGANVLTF
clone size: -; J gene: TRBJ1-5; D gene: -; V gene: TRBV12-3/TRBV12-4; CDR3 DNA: TGTGCCAGCAGGGAGAGGGGAGGGCAGCCCCAGCATTTT; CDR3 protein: CASRERGGQPQHF
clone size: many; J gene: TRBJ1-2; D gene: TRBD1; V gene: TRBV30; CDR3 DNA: TGTGCCTGGAGTTGGACAGGGGACAACTATGGCTACACCTTC; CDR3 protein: CAWSWTGDNYGYTF
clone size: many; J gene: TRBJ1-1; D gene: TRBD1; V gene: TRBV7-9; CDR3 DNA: TGTGCCAGCAGCTTGGACAGGGGGCGAGAGCACGGCACTGAAGCTTTCTTT; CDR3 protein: CASSLDRGREHGTEAFF
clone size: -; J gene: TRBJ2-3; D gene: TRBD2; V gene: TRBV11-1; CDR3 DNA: TGTGCCAGCAGATCGGGCCCGGGACTAGCGGACCGAGATACGCAGTATTTT; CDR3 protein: CASRSGPGLADRDTQYF
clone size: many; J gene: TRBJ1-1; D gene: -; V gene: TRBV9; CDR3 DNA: TGTGCCAGCAGCGAAGACCACAGGGATGAGAACACTGAAGCTTTCTTT; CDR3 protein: CASSEDHRDENTEAFF
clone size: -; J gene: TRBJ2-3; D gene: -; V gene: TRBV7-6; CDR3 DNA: TGTGCCAGCAGCTCTTCGCGGACTATCACAGATACGCAGTATTTT; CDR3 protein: CASSSSRTITDTQYF
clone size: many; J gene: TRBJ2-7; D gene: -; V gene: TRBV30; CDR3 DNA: TGTGCCTGGAGGAGGGGGACCGGCTACGAGCAGTACTTC; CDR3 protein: CAWRRGTGYEQYF
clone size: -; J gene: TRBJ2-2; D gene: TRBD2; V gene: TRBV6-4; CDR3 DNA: TGTGCCAGCAGTGAGTGGACTAGCGGGGACGCGAACACCGGGGAGCTGTTTTTT; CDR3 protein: CASSEWTSGDANTGELFF
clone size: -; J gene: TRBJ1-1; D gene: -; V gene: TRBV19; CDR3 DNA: TGTGCCAGTAAGTGGAGGGGGGACACTGAAGCTTTCTTT; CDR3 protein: CASKWRGDTEAFF
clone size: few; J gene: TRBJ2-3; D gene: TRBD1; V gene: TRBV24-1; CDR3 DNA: TGTGCCACCAGTGACAGGACAGGGGGGAACGAAGATACGCAGTATTTT; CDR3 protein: CATSDRTGGNEDTQYF
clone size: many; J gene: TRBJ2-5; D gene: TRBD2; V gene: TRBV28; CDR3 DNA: TGTGCCAGCATTCCCGCGGGGGAAGAGACCCAGTACTTC; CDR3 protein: CASIPAGEETQYF
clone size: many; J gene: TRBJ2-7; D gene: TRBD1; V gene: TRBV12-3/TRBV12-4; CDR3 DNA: TGTGCCAGCAGTCCGGGGACAGCCCTGTACGAGCAGTACTTC; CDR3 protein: CASSPGTALYEQYF